This is a list of T cell receptor beta chains from one sample in a study of blood T cells in healthy people across ages. TCRdb itself ran the 5' RACE reads through MiXCR, one entry per CDR3 protein. Of under 2 million distinct CDR3 sequences listed, about 31% are singletons. Input material: blood. The receptors were gathered from a woman aged 25 to 39 in good health. Both conserved end residues are part of each CDR3. A D gene is named only where the DNA matches it firmly. Rows give clone size only sometimes, using once, few, many, or a class for an expanded clone.

V,J,D,size,CDR3,DNA
TRBV5-1,TRBJ2-7,TRBD1,-,CASSTQTGDYEQYF,TGCGCCAGCAGCACTCAGACAGGGGACTACGAGCAGTACTTC
TRBV6-5,TRBJ2-7,TRBD2,few,CASSPSLAGYSYEQYF,TGTGCCAGCAGTCCGTCTCTAGCGGGGTACTCCTACGAGCAGTACTTC
TRBV5-4,TRBJ1-2,-,-,CASSLGGGCTF,TGTGCCAGCAGCTTAGGCGGAGGCTGCACCTTC
TRBV20-1,TRBJ2-1,-,-,CSARDETRGNEQFF,TGCAGTGCTAGAGACGAGACTAGAGGCAATGAGCAGTTCTTC
TRBV6-1,TRBJ1-2,-,-,CASRRRAGTAGANYGYTF,TGTGCCAGCAGGCGACGGGCCGGGACGGCAGGAGCTAACTATGGCTACACCTTC
TRBV6-5,TRBJ2-3,-,many,CAVHGRGTDTQYF,TGTGCCGTACATGGTAGGGGCACAGATACGCAGTATTTT
TRBV6-1,TRBJ2-7,-,-,CASSEAMRSSGYEQYF,TGTGCCAGCAGTGAAGCCATGAGATCCTCGGGGTACGAGCAGTACTTC
TRBV28,TRBJ2-7,TRBD2,-,CASTSGGRGQGSHEQYF,TGTGCCAGCACTTCCGGCGGGAGGGGACAAGGGTCCCACGAGCAGTACTTC
TRBV20-1,TRBJ2-4,-,-,CSARWEERDIQYF,TGCAGTGCTAGGTGGGAGGAACGCGACATTCAGTACTTC
TRBV4-2,TRBJ1-2,-,-,CASSQAGVINYGYTF,TGTGCCAGCAGCCAGGCGGGAGTTATTAACTATGGCTACACCTTC
TRBV28,TRBJ2-6,-,-,CASSFLSDAGANVLTF,TGTGCCAGCAGTTTTCTCAGCGACGCTGGGGCCAACGTCCTGACTTTC
TRBV7-8,TRBJ2-5,-,few,CASSLVGTTYLRQETQYF,TGTGCCAGCAGCTTAGTTGGGACCACATACCTACGCCAAGAGACCCAGTACTTC
TRBV20-1,TRBJ2-7,TRBD2,-,CSARGLAEFYEQYF,TGCAGTGCTAGAGGACTAGCGGAGTTCTACGAGCAGTACTTC
TRBV20-1,TRBJ2-7,-,few,CSGFLASYEQYF,TGCAGTGGGTTTCTAGCCTCCTACGAGCAGTACTTC
TRBV4-2,TRBJ2-7,-,many,CASSPRDGIYEQYF,TGTGCCAGCAGCCCGCGGGACGGTATCTACGAGCAGTACTTC
TRBV5-1,TRBJ2-1,-,few,CASSGNDNEQFF,TGCGCCAGCAGCGGGAACGACAATGAGCAGTTCTTC
TRBV10-3,TRBJ2-3,-,few,CAISGDSTDTQYF,TGTGCCATCAGCGGTGACAGCACAGATACGCAGTATTTT
TRBV6-4,TRBJ2-3,-,-,CAGITGTGGTDTQYF,TGTGCCGGCATCACCGGGACTGGCGGCACAGATACGCAGTATTTT
TRBV7-9,TRBJ1-2,-,-,CASISRDYGYTF,TGTGCCAGCATATCGCGGGATTATGGCTACACCTTC
TRBV12-3/TRBV12-4,TRBJ2-1,TRBD2,-,CASSSYPDRLAGGLYNEQFF,TGTGCCAGCAGTTCTTACCCAGACAGACTAGCGGGGGGGCTTTACAATGAGCAGTTCTTC
TRBV27,TRBJ2-7,-,-,CTSRVDSPTYEQYF,TGTACCAGCAGGGTGGACAGCCCCACCTACGAGCAGTACTTC
TRBV20-1,TRBJ2-7,-,-,CSAPGRAGHEQYF,TGCAGTGCACCAGGAAGGGCGGGACACGAGCAGTACTTC
TRBV12-3/TRBV12-4,TRBJ2-7,TRBD2,-,CASSPRRGGRMSEQYF,TGTGCCAGCAGTCCCCGCCGGGGCGGGAGGATGTCCGAGCAGTACTTC
TRBV28,TRBJ1-6,-,few,CASSFGRNSYNSPLHF,TGTGCCAGCAGTTTCGGCAGGAACAGCTATAATTCACCCCTCCACTTT
TRBV30,TRBJ2-4,-,few,CAWSAGIGQAEIQYF,TGTGCCTGGAGTGCTGGGATTGGGCAGGCGGAAATTCAGTACTTC
TRBV20-1,TRBJ2-7,-,-,CSAPSPSSPWGEQYF,TGCAGTGCTCCATCACCAAGCTCCCCCTGGGGCGAGCAGTACTTC
TRBV20-1,TRBJ2-7,TRBD1,few,CSAHRGHEQYF,TGCAGTGCCCACAGGGGACACGAGCAGTACTTC
TRBV28,TRBJ2-4,TRBD1,-,CASSLGTGVDIQYF,TGTGCCAGCAGTCTCGGGACAGGGGTTGACATTCAGTACTTC
TRBV10-2,TRBJ2-3,TRBD2,-,CASSERRGGGTDTQYF,TGCGCCAGCAGTGAGAGGCGGGGGGGTGGCACAGATACGCAGTATTTT
TRBV6-6,TRBJ1-2,-,few,CASSYSLLGYTF,TGTGCCAGCAGTTACTCCCTGCTTGGCTACACCTTC
TRBV2,TRBJ2-7,-,-,CASGVKAYEQYF,TGTGCCAGCGGTGTTAAGGCCTACGAGCAGTACTTC
TRBV18,TRBJ2-3,-,-,CASSRELTDTQYF,TGTGCCAGCTCACGGGAACTCACCGATACGCAGTATTTT
TRBV5-1,TRBJ1-2,TRBD1,-,CASSATARPGQANYGYTF,TGCGCCAGCAGCGCCACTGCAAGACCGGGACAGGCCAACTATGGCTACACCTTC
TRBV11-2,TRBJ2-7,TRBD2,-,CASSIDSGPYSYEQYF,TGTGCCAGCAGTATTGATAGCGGGCCCTACTCCTACGAGCAGTACTTC
TRBV27,TRBJ2-7,TRBD2,-,CASSLGLAGGYYEQYF,TGTGCCAGCAGTTTAGGTCTAGCGGGAGGATACTACGAGCAGTACTTC
TRBV5-1,TRBJ2-5,TRBD1,few,CASSWGQSEETQYF,TGCGCCAGCAGCTGGGGACAGAGCGAAGAGACCCAGTACTTC
TRBV28,TRBJ2-7,TRBD1,few,CASSRQGTPEGYEQYF,TGTGCCAGCAGTCGACAGGGGACCCCCGAAGGCTACGAGCAGTACTTC
TRBV6-1,TRBJ1-2,-,few,CASSTRGAHYGYTF,TGTGCCAGCAGTACCCGGGGCGCTCATTATGGCTACACCTTC
TRBV9,TRBJ2-3,-,-,CASSPNPFTDTQYF,TGTGCCAGCAGCCCAAACCCCTTCACAGATACGCAGTATTTT
TRBV20-1,TRBJ2-3,TRBD2,-,CSASGTSMYTQYF,TGCAGTGCTAGTGGGACTAGCATGTATACGCAGTATTTT
TRBV5-4,TRBJ1-2,-,-,CASLRRRESSINYGYTF,TGTGCCAGCCTACGCCGCAGGGAGAGTTCTATTAACTATGGCTACACCTTC
TRBV3-1,TRBJ1-5,-,-,CASSRGDSNQPQHF,TGTGCCAGCAGCCGGGGTGACAGCAATCAGCCCCAGCATTTT
TRBV25-1,TRBJ2-7,TRBD1,-,CASSEFGTGGSEQYF,TGTGCCAGCAGTGAATTCGGGACAGGGGGCTCCGAGCAGTACTTC
TRBV5-1,TRBJ1-5,TRBD1,-,CASNLTGSQHF,TGCGCCAGCAACCTGACAGGGAGCCAGCATTTT
TRBV27,TRBJ1-5,TRBD1,few,CASSFTGGRQPQHF,TGTGCCAGCAGTTTTACAGGGGGGAGACAGCCCCAGCATTTT
TRBV20-1,TRBJ2-3,TRBD2,few,CSVPDRGRGTDTQYF,TGCAGTGTTCCAGATCGGGGGAGGGGTACAGATACGCAGTATTTT
TRBV3-1,TRBJ2-5,TRBD1,-,CASSQDTETGTKTQYF,TGTGCCAGCAGCCAAGATACGGAGACAGGGACGAAGACCCAGTACTTC
TRBV11-2,TRBJ2-1,TRBD2,few,CASSSNLAGGLYNEQFF,TGTGCCAGCAGCTCAAACCTAGCGGGGGGGTTATACAATGAGCAGTTCTTC
TRBV6-5,TRBJ2-1,-,-,CASLDSYNEQFF,TGTGCCAGCCTTGACTCCTACAATGAGCAGTTCTTC
TRBV18,TRBJ2-2,TRBD2,-,CASSPTQAGVKENTGELFF,TGTGCCAGCTCACCGACGCAAGCGGGGGTGAAAGAGAACACCGGGGAGCTGTTTTTT
TRBV20-1,TRBJ2-5,TRBD2,-,CSARGGITQETQYF,TGCAGTGCTAGGGGAGGGATTACCCAAGAGACCCAGTACTTC
TRBV6-5,TRBJ2-7,TRBD1,few,CATRTGAELYEQYF,TGTGCCACCCGAACAGGGGCCGAGCTCTACGAGCAGTACTTC
TRBV7-2,TRBJ1-4,-,few,CASSLAGRTRGEKLFF,TGTGCCAGCAGCTTAGCGGGGCGGACCAGAGGTGAAAAACTGTTTTTT
TRBV18,TRBJ2-1,TRBD1,few,CASSPPFGQGRFGNEQFF,TGTGCCAGCTCACCACCGTTCGGACAGGGTCGCTTCGGCAATGAGCAGTTCTTC
TRBV7-3,TRBJ1-6,-,-,CASSLTGRDSPLHF,TGTGCCAGCAGCTTAACAGGGAGGGATTCACCCCTCCACTTT
TRBV30,TRBJ2-7,-,-,CAWSVSGITYEQYF,TGTGCCTGGAGTGTTTCAGGGATCACCTACGAGCAGTACTTC